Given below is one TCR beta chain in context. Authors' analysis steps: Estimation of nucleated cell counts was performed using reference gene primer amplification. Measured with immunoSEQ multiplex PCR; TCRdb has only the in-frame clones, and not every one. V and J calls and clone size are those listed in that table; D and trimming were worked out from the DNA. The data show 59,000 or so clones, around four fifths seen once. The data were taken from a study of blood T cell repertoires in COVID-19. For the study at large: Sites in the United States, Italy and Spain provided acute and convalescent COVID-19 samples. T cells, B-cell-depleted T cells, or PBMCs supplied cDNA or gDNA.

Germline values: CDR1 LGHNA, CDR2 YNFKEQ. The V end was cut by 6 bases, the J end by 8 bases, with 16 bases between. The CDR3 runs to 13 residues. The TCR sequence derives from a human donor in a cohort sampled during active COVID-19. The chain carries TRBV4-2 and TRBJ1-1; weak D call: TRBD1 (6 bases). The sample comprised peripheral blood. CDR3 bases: TGTGCCAGCAGAGTGGGGGGGGGCGCGGAAGCTTTCTTT. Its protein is CASRVGGGAEAFF.